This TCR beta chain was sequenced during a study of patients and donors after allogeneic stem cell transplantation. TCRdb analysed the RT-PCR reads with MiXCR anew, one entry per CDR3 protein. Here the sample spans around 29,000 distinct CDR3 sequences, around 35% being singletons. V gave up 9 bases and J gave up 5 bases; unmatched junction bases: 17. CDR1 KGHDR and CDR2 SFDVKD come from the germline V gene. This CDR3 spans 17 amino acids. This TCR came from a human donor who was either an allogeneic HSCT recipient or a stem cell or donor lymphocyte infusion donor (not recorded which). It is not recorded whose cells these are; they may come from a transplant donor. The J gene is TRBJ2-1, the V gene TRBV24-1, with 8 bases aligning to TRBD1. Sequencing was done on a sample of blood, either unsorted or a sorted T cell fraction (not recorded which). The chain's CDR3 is CATGLGRGPLRDNEQFF. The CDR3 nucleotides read TGTGCCACCGGGCTGGGCAGGGGGCCTCTCCGGGACAATGAGCAGTTCTTC.